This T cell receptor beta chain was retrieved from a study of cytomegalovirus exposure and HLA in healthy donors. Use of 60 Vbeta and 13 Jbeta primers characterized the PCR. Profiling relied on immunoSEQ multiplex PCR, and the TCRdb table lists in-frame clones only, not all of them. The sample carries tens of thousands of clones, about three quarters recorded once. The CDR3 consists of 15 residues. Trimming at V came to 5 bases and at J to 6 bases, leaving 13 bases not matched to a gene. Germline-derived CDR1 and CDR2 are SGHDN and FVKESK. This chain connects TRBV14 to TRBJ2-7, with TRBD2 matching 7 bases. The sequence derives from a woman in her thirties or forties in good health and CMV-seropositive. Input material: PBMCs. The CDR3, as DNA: TGTGCCAGCAGCGAATTGAGGGGCCTAGCGGCCGAGCAGTACTTC. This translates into CASSELRGLAAEQYF.